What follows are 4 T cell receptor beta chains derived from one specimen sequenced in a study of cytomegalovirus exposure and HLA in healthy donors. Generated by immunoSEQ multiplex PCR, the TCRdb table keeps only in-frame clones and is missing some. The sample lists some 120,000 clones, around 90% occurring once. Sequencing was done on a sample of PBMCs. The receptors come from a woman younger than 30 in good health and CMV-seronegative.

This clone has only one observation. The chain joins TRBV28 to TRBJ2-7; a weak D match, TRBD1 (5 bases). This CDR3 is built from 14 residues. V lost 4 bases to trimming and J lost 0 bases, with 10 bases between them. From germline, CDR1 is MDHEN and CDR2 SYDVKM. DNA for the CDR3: TGTGCCAGCAGTTACCAGGGTTCCTCCTACGAGCAGTACTTC. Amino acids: CASSYQGSSYEQYF.

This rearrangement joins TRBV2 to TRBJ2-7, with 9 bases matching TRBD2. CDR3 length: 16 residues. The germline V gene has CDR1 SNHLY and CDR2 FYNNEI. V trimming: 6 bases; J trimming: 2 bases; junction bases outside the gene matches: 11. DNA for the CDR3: TGTGCCAGCAGCGCCCGGCAGCGGGGGGACCCCTACGAGCAGTACTTC. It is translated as CASSARQRGDPYEQYF.

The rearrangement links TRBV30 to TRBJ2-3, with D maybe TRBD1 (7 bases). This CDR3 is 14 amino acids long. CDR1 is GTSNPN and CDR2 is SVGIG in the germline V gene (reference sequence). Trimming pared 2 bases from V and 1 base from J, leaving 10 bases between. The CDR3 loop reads CAWSFRGGTDTQYF. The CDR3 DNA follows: TGTGCCTGGAGTTTCAGGGGGGGCACAGATACGCAGTATTTT.

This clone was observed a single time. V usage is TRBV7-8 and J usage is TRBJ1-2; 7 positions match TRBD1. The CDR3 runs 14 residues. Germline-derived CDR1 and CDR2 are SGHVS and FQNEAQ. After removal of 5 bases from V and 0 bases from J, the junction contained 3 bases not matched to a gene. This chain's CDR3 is CASSGTATNYGYTF. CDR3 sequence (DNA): TGTGCCAGCAGCGGGACAGCAACTAACTATGGCTACACCTTC.